The source of this T cell receptor beta chain is a study of shared clonotypes between healthy human individuals. The naive CD8 population came from CD45RO-negative cells selected for CCR7, without terminally differentiated effector memory CD45RA+ cells. V lost 1 base, J lost 3 bases, and 17 bases lay in between. CDR3 length: 17 amino acids. The germline gives CDR1 MGHRA, CDR2 YSYEKL. Libraries were prepared by immunoSEQ multiplex PCR; TCRdb keeps only in-frame clonotypes and omits some of them. The sample consists of about 700,000 clones, about 90% of them appearing once. Sequences were obtained from naive CD8+ T cells sorted from blood. The genes are TRBV4-1 and TRBJ2-3; D is perhaps TRBD1 or TRBD2 (6 bases each). This sequence was found in a man between 25 and 39 years old in good health. This chain's CDR3 is CASSQGTTGQITDTQYF. CDR3 bases: TGCGCCAGCAGCCAAGGGACTACAGGGCAAATAACAGATACGCAGTATTTT.